A single sample is the source of the 16 T cell receptor beta chains below, sequenced in a study of cytomegalovirus exposure and HLA in healthy donors. A multiplex PCR was run with 60 Vbeta primers and 13 Jbeta primers. Only in-frame clones appear in the TCRdb table, and some are missing; sequencing was by immunoSEQ multiplex PCR. There are roughly 250,000 clones in the sample; approximately 85% occur only once, and about 2% lies in the top ten. The sequenced material came from PBMCs. The receptors stem from a middle-aged woman in good health and CMV-seropositive.

V is TRBV6-5 and J is TRBJ2-1; TRBD2 matches 8 bases. This CDR3 is built from 13 residues. With 8 bases clipped from V and 5 bases from J, the junction kept 5 bases outside the gene matches. CDR1 and CDR2 from the germline V gene are MNHEY and SVGAGI. CDR3 residues: CASERENDNEQFF. For the CDR3, the DNA is TGTGCCAGCGAGCGGGAGAACGACAATGAGCAGTTCTTC.

This clone was detected once. V and J are TRBV19 and TRBJ2-7, with TRBD1 as a possible D gene (6 bases). Trimming pared 2 bases from V and 2 bases from J, leaving 16 bases between. Germline V lookup: CDR1 LNHDA, CDR2 SQIVND (reference sequence). CDR3 length: 16 amino acids. CDR3 amino acids: CASSISSGTPTYEQYF. The DNA for the CDR3 is TGTGCCAGTAGTATAAGTTCCGGGACACCTACCTACGAGCAGTACTTC.

The chain recombines TRBV13 with TRBJ2-1; TRBD2 matches 12 bases. Germline assignment: CDR1 PRHDT and CDR2 FYEKMQ (reference sequence). V lost 5 bases and J lost 6; bases outside the gene matches: 5. CDR3 size: 15 residues. CDR3 in DNA: TGTGCCAGCAGCCAGACTAGCGGGAGAAGCAATGAGCAGTTCTTC. Its protein product is CASSQTSGRSNEQFF.

V gene TRBV5-1 combines with J gene TRBJ2-3; D may be TRBD2 (6 bases). Between the trimmed V and J ends, which lost 5 bases and 2 bases, there was a span of 12 bases. The CDR3 runs to 14 residues. CDR1 SGHRS and CDR2 YFSETQ come from the germline V gene. For the CDR3, the DNA is TGCGCCAGCAGGGAGGGATTAAACACAGATACGCAGTATTTT. It codes for CASREGLNTDTQYF.

This chain connects TRBV29-1 to TRBJ2-7, with TRBD2 identical over 15 bases. The V gene's germline CDR1 is SQVTM and CDR2 ANQGSEA. V lost 7 bases to trimming and J lost 6 bases; unmatched junction nucleotides: 16. This CDR3 has 17 amino acids. CDR3 nucleotides: TGCAGCGCCGGAAGGGGACTAGCGGGAGGCATTTCATCCGAGCAGTACTTC. As protein: CSAGRGLAGGISSEQYF.

The chain recombines TRBV25-1 with TRBJ1-1; D might be TRBD1 (5 bases). This CDR3 is built from 15 residues. Germline-derived CDR1 and CDR2 are MGHDK and SYGVNS. V lost 2 bases, J lost 0 bases, and 10 bases lay in between. In DNA form, the CDR3 reads TGTGCCAGCAGTGAAAGTGGAGGGGTGAACACTGAAGCTTTCTTT. This sequence encodes CASSESGGVNTEAFF.

The V gene is TRBV18, the J gene TRBJ1-1; TRBD1 aligns across 7 bases. There are 15 residues in the CDR3. V shed 5 bases, J shed 1 base, and the junction held 7 bases outside the gene matches. Germline lookup yields CDR1 KGHSH and CDR2 LQKENI. DNA for the CDR3: TGTGCCAGCTCAGAGGGGGCGGTCTGGAACACTGAAGCTTTCTTT. Translation gives CASSEGAVWNTEAFF. Variable domain in full (rest from reference TRBV18 and TRBJ1-1): NAGVMQNPRHLVRRRGQEARLRCSPMKGHSHVYWYRQLPEEGLKFMVYLQKENIIDESGMPKERFSAEFPKEGPSILRIQQVVRGDSAAYFCASSEGAVWNTEAFFGQGTRLTVV.

The CDR3 sequence is CASSLTGGTGYNEQFF. The CDR3 DNA is TGCGCCAGCAGCCTCACGGGCGGGACAGGGTACAATGAGCAGTTCTTC. The chain is built from TRBV5-1 and TRBJ2-1; 9 bases line up with TRBD1. The CDR3 runs to 16 residues. Germline V gives CDR1 SGHRS, CDR2 YFSETQ. V shed 4 bases and J 4 bases; nucleotides not matched to a gene: 9. Using reference TRBV5-1 and TRBJ2-1 for the parts outside the CDR3, the full variable domain is KAGVTQTPRYLIKTRGQQVTLSCSPISGHRSVSWYQQTPGQGLQFLFEYFSETQRNKGNFPGRFSGRQFSNSRSEMNVSTLELGDSALYLCASSLTGGTGYNEQFFGPGTRLTVL.

The V gene is TRBV5-6, the J gene TRBJ1-4; 8 bases align to TRBD1. The V gene end was trimmed by 7 bases and the J gene end by 4 bases; junction bases not matched to a gene: 12. The CDR3 loop spans 16 amino acids. Germline V gene data show CDR1 as SGHDT and CDR2 as YYEEEE. The CDR3 DNA reads TGTGCCAGCGTTCGACGGGGACAGGCTTATAATGAAAAACTGTTTTTT. This translates into CASVRRGQAYNEKLFF.

V is TRBV6-6 and J is TRBJ1-1; 8 nucleotides agree with TRBD1. Germline CDR1 reads MNHNY; CDR2 reads SVGAGI (reference sequence). The CDR3 is 15 amino acids. V shed 4 bases, J shed 0 bases, and the junction held 4 bases outside the gene matches. In DNA, the CDR3 is TGTGCCAGCAGTTCTAAGGGACAGGTGAACACTGAAGCTTTCTTT. This sequence encodes CASSSKGQVNTEAFF.

This chain links TRBV5-5 with TRBJ2-7; 7 bases map to TRBD1. Germline CDR1 is SGHKS and CDR2 is YYEKEE (reference sequence). CDR3 length: 14 residues. V was clipped by 7 bases and J by 5 bases; unmatched bases: 12. The chain's CDR3 is CASGTVTGENEQYF. Here the CDR3 DNA reads TGTGCCAGCGGAACGGTAACAGGGGAAAACGAGCAGTACTTC.

J is TRBJ2-1 and V is TRBV5-1, with 8 bases matching TRBD2. Germline values: CDR1 SGHRS, CDR2 YFSETQ. The CDR3 has 16 residues. The ends lost 1 base at V and 11 bases at J; junction bases unmatched: 14. The CDR3 DNA reads as TGCGCCAGCAGCTTGACACAGCGGGAGATTAAAACTCAGCAGTTCTTC. Translating it yields CASSLTQREIKTQQFF.

This clone was detected once. The V call is TRBV29-1, the J call TRBJ2-2; a possible D gene is TRBD2 (7 bases). This CDR3 spans 16 amino acids. V was pared by 0 bases and J by 4 bases, with 15 bases between. Looked up from germline, CDR1 is SQVTM and CDR2 is ANQGSEA. The CDR3 sequence: CSVEDGGGSGTGELFF. For the CDR3, the DNA is TGCAGCGTTGAAGATGGGGGCGGGAGTGGCACCGGGGAGCTGTTTTTT.

Remarks on this clone: At one boundary the junction diverges from the germline segment, which might be a read error. The chain uses TRBV7-2 and TRBJ2-7; possible D gene TRBD2, 6 bases. Germline V gene lookup returns CDR1 SGHTA and CDR2 FQGNSA. The CDR3 is 15 amino acids. Here the CDR3 DNA reads TGTGCCAGCAGCTTAGGCGGGGCTTACTCCTACGAGCAGTATTTC. It encodes CASSLGGAYSYEQYF.

V is TRBV7-2 and J is TRBJ2-7, with 11 bases lining up with TRBD1. V gave up 4 bases and J gave up 0 bases; unmatched junction bases: 8. The CDR3 extends over 17 amino acids. Germline CDR1 reads SGHTA; CDR2 reads FQGNSA. CDR3 sequence: CASSWTGGKVISYEQYF. Written as DNA, the CDR3 is TGTGCCAGCAGCTGGACAGGGGGCAAAGTCATCTCCTACGAGCAGTACTTC.

The chain is built from TRBV27 and TRBJ2-7, with 7 bases that match TRBD2. The junction had 6 bases not matched to a gene; V was cut back by 5 bases and J by 5 bases. This CDR3 comprises 13 residues. Germline V gene lookup returns CDR1 MNHEY and CDR2 SMNVEV (reference sequence). In DNA form, the CDR3 reads TGTGCCAGCAGTCCGACTAGCTACAACGAGCAGTACTTC. The encoded protein is CASSPTSYNEQYF.